The clone carrying this TCR beta chain has ten or more counts. These data come from a study of T-cell reconstitution after alpha-beta-depleted transplantation in children. CDR1 is SGHRS and CDR2 is YFSETQ in the germline V gene. V lost 5 bases and J 3 bases, leaving 17 bases between the germline ends. The CDR3 loop spans 16 amino acids. Preparing the TCRbeta library involved the use of unique molecular identifiers. TCRdb called the PCR reads again in MiXCR, with one record for every CDR3 protein. The sample yields 600,000 to 800,000 distinct CDR3 sequences, 13% seen once. Sample: PBMCs, taken before TCRalphabeta/CD19-depleted stem cell transplant. J is TRBJ2-2 and V is TRBV5-1, with D perhaps matching TRBD1 or TRBD2 (5 bases each). The receptor was isolated from a girl aged 2-15 years with congenital amegakaryocytic thrombocytopenia, due to receive a stem cell transplant. The CDR3 DNA is TGCGCCAGCAGGTTATACGGGGCGCGTCACACCGGGGAGCTGTTTTTT. This gives the protein CASRLYGARHTGELFF.